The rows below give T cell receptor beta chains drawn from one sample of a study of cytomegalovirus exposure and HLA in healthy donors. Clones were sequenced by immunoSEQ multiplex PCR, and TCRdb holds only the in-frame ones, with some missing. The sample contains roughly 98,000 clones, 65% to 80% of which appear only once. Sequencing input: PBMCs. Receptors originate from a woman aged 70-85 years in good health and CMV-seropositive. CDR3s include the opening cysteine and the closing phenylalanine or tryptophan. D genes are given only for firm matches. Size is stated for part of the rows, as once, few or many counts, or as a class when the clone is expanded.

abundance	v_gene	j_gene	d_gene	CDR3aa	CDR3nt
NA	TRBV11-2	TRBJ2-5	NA	CASSLRARDIETQYF	TGTGCCAGCAGCTTGAGGGCTAGGGACATAGAGACCCAGTACTTC
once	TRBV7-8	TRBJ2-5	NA	CASSFIRYQETQYF	TGTGCCAGCAGCTTTATCCGGTACCAAGAGACCCAGTACTTC
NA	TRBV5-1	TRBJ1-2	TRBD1	CASSPAWTGESYGYTF	TGCGCCAGCAGCCCCGCATGGACAGGCGAGTCCTATGGCTACACCTTC
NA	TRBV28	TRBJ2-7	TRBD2	CASMLSGRAEQYF	TGTGCCAGCATGCTTAGCGGGAGGGCCGAGCAGTACTTC
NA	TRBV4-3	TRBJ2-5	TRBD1	CASSQRTGQETQYF	TGCGCCAGCAGCCAACGGACAGGCCAAGAGACCCAGTACTTC
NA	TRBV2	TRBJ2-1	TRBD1	CASSMDREVNNEQFF	TGTGCCAGCAGTATGGACAGGGAAGTAAACAATGAGCAGTTCTTC
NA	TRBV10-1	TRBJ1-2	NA	CASSESAGPNYGYTF	TGCGCCAGCAGTGAGTCGGCAGGGCCGAACTATGGCTACACCTTC
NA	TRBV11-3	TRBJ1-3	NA	CASSPGTPGTQSGNTIYF	TGTGCCAGCAGCCCCGGGACTCCCGGGACCCAATCTGGAAACACCATATATTTT
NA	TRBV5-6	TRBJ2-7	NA	CASSLAGLSYEQYF	TGTGCCAGCAGCTTGGCCGGACTCTCCTACGAGCAGTACTTC
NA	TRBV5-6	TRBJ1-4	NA	CASSLGGAGNEKLFF	TGTGCCAGCAGCTTGGGGGGAGCCGGTAATGAAAAACTGTTTTTT
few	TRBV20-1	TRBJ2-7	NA	CSATGSYEQYF	TGCAGTGCTACAGGTTCCTACGAGCAGTACTTC
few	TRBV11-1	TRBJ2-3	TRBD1	CASSRDRGDTQYF	TGTGCCAGCAGCCGCGACAGGGGAGATACGCAGTATTTT
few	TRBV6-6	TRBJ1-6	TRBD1	CASSSGQSSYNSPLHF	TGTGCCAGCAGTTCGGGACAGAGCTCCTATAATTCACCCCTCCACTTT
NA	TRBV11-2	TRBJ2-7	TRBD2	CASSLAASAGIGYEQYF	TGTGCCAGCAGCCTAGCGGCATCAGCGGGAATCGGGTACGAGCAGTACTTC
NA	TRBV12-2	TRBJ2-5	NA	CASRLLLGGGGEETQYF	TGTGCAAGTCGCTTACTATTGGGCGGGGGGGGCGAAGAGACCCAGTACTTC
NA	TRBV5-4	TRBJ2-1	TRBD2	CASSGAALAGQFF	TGTGCCAGCAGCGGCGCGGCCCTAGCGGGCCAGTTCTTC
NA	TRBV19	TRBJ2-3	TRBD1	CASSIRQGSTDTQYF	TGTGCCAGTAGTATCAGACAGGGGAGCACAGATACGCAGTATTTT